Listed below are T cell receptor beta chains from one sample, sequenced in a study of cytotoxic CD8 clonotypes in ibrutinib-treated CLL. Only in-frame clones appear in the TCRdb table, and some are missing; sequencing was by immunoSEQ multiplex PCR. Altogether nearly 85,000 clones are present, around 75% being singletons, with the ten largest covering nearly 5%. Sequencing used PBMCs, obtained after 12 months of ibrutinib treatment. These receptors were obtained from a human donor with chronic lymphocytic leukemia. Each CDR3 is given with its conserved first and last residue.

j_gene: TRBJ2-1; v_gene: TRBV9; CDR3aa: CASSAFGTSGRYNEQFF
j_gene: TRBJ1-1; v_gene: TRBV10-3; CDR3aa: CATRGSLNTEAFF
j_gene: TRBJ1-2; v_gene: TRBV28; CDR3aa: CASTPGQLVYGYTF
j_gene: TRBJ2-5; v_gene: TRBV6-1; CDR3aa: CASTRTVSIEETQYF
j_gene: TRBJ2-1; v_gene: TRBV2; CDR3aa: CASRGPLSSNEQFF
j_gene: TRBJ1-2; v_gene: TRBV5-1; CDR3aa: CASRDTNNYGYTF
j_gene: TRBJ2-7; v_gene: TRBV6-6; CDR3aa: CASSPRGNEQYF
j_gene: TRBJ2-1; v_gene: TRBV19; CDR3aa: CASKRPGTSGSGEQFF
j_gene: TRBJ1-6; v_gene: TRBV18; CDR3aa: CASSPVEAPRSPLHF
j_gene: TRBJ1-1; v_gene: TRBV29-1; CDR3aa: CSVEWGGEAFF
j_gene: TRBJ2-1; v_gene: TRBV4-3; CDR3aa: CASSKEIPSSYNEQFF
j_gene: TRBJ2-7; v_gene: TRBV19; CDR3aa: CASSMAISYEQYF
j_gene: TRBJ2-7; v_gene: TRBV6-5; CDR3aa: CASSYSVHEPYEQYF
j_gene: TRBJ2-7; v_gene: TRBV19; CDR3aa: CASSMGGGSSYEQYF
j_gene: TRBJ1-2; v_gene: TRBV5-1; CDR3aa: CASSLSGHPTFGYTF
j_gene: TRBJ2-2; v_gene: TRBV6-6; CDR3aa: CASSYYGAGNTGELFF
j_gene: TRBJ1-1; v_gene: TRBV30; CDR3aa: CAWSPGGPAAFF
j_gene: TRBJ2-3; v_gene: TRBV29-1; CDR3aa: CSVEGLDTQYF
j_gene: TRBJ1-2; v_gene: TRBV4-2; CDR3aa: CASSQGTQVWGYTF
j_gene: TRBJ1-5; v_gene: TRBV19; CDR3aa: CASSTESNQPQHF
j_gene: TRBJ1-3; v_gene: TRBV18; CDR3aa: CASSHDGFSGNTIYF
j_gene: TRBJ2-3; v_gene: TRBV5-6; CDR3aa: CASSRGWGGLAGETDTQYF